The clone carrying this T cell receptor (beta chain) was picked up one time. As processed by the authors: Researchers report that nucleated cell counts were estimated from reference gene primer amplification. Libraries were prepared by immunoSEQ multiplex PCR; TCRdb keeps only in-frame clonotypes and omits some of them. That table is the source of V, J and clone size, and D and trimming were worked out from the DNA. The sample lists 200,000 or so clones; roughly four fifths were seen once. The source of the sample is a study of blood T cell repertoires in COVID-19. The V and J ends lost 5 bases and 7 bases respectively, with 12 bases between them. The CDR3 sequence is 12 residues long. CDR1 and CDR2 (germline): MDHEN, SYDVKM.

The clonotype comes from a woman aged 25 to 39 who had recovered from COVID-19. The genes are TRBV28 and TRBJ2-7; the D gene is possibly TRBD1 (6 bases). The sequencing sample was made of peripheral blood. CDR3 sequence: CASSLGGGEQYF. CDR3 DNA: TGTGCCAGCAGTCTTGGGGGCGGGGAGCAGTACTTC.